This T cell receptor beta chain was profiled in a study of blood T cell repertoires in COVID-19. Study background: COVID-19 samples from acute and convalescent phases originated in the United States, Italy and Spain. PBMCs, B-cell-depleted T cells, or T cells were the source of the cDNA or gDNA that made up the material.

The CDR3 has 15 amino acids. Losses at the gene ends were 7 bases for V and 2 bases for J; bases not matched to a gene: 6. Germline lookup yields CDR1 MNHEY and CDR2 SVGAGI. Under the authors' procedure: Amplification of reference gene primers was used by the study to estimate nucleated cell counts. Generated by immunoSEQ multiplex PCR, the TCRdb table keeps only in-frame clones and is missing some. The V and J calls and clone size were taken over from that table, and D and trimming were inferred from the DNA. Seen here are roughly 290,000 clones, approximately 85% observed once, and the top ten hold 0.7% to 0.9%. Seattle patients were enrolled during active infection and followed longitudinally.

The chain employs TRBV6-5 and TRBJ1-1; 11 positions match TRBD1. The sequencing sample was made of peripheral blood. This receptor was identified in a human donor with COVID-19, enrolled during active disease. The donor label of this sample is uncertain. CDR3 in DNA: TGTGCCAGCAACCCCGGGACAGGGGGAAACACTGAAGCTTTCTTT. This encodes CASNPGTGGNTEAFF.